Below, 23 T cell receptor beta chains from the same sample are listed, as sequenced in a study of T cells after yellow fever vaccination. TCRdb reanalysed the 5' RACE reads using MiXCR and keeps one entry per CDR3 protein. The sample includes 300,000 to 400,000 distinct CDR3 sequences, around 6.5% of them seen just once. Sequenced material: PBMCs, taken 5 days after the yellow fever booster vaccination. The receptors derive from a man under 40 who received the YFV17D yellow fever vaccine.

This clonotype was found many times. The chain combines TRBV5-5 with TRBJ1-5, with D unresolved. Germline V gene lookup returns CDR1 SGHKS and CDR2 YYEKEE (reference sequence). Deletions cut 1 base from V and 0 bases from J, with 14 bases between. CDR3 length: 17 amino acids. CDR3 sequence (DNA): TGTGCCAGCAGCTTGATTCCATCGCCTGATAGCAATCAGCCCCAGCATTTT. This encodes CASSLIPSPDSNQPQHF. The entire variable domain, with the rest obtained from reference TRBV5-5 and TRBJ1-5, is as follows: DAGVTQSPTHLIKTRGQQVTLRCSPISGHKSVSWYQQVLGQGPQFIFQYYEKEERGRGNFPDRFSARQFPNYSSELNVNALLLGDSALYLCASSLIPSPDSNQPQHFGDGTRLSIL.

This clonotype has just a few counts. This chain connects TRBV4-2 to TRBJ2-5; the D gene is possibly TRBD2 (5 bases). Germline V gives CDR1 LGHNA, CDR2 YNFKEQ. V lost 1 base, J lost 3 bases, and 15 bases lay in between. This CDR3 has 16 residues. CDR3 coding DNA: TGTGCCAGCAGCCAAGGTGGGCCCGGGGATGAAGAGACCCAGTACTTC. Translated: CASSQGGPGDEETQYF.

This clonotype appeared a few times. The V call is TRBV18, the J call TRBJ2-1, with D unresolved. The CDR3 extends over 14 amino acids. Germline V gene sequence: CDR1 KGHSH, CDR2 LQKENI. The V and J ends lost 6 bases and 6 bases respectively, with 15 bases between them. The DNA for the CDR3 is TGTGCCAGCTCTGGACCTCCCCTCCGCAATGAGCAGTTCTTC. Translation gives CASSGPPLRNEQFF. The full variable domain, rest sourced from reference TRBV18 and TRBJ2-1, is NAGVMQNPRHLVRRRGQEARLRCSPMKGHSHVYWYRQLPEEGLKFMVYLQKENIIDESGMPKERFSAEFPKEGPSILRIQQVVRGDSAAYFCASSGPPLRNEQFFGPGTRLTVL.

This clonotype was seen at least ten times. The chain couples TRBV3-1 to TRBJ2-7; D unresolved. This CDR3 contains 12 residues. Germline assignment: CDR1 LGHDT and CDR2 YNNKEL (reference sequence). V was clipped by 4 bases and J by 2 bases, with 6 bases between them. The CDR3 DNA reads as TGTGCCAGCAGCCTGCAAACCTACGAGCAGTACTTC. This encodes CASSLQTYEQYF.

There are a few counts of this clonotype. The gene calls are TRBV5-5 and TRBJ1-1; no clear D. The V gene's germline CDR1 is SGHKS and CDR2 YYEKEE (reference sequence). This CDR3 region has 12 residues. V dropped 0 bases and J dropped 6 bases, with 6 bases sitting between them. The CDR3 nucleotides read TGTGCCAGCAGCTTGGTTAAGTCTGAAGCTTTCTTT. Its protein is CASSLVKSEAFF. The full variable domain, with the rest looked up from reference TRBV5-5 and TRBJ1-1, is DAGVTQSPTHLIKTRGQQVTLRCSPISGHKSVSWYQQVLGQGPQFIFQYYEKEERGRGNFPDRFSARQFPNYSSELNVNALLLGDSALYLCASSLVKSEAFFGQGTRLTVV.

The chain links TRBV5-1 to TRBJ1-1; no clear D gene. This CDR3 has 16 amino acids. V lost 4 bases to trimming and J lost 0 bases, with 16 bases between them. Germline V gene sequence: CDR1 SGHRS, CDR2 YFSETQ. CDR3 DNA sequence: TGCGCCAGCAGCCGCGGACGGGGAGGAGTGAACACTGAAGCTTTCTTT. Translated: CASSRGRGGVNTEAFF.

The chain uses TRBV4-3 and TRBJ2-1; weak D call: TRBD2 (5 bases). The CDR3 runs to 14 residues. The V and J ends lost 0 bases and 3 bases respectively, with 6 bases between them. Germline V lookup: CDR1 LGHNA, CDR2 YSLEER. As DNA, the CDR3 is TGCGCCAGCAGCCAAGATCGGGACTACAATGAGCAGTTCTTC. It encodes CASSQDRDYNEQFF.

This clonotype has just a few counts. V usage is TRBV18 and J usage is TRBJ2-7; tentatively, D is TRBD1 (6 bases). V gave up 5 bases and J gave up 5 bases, with 19 bases separating them. The length of the CDR3 is 15 residues. Germline V lookup: CDR1 KGHSH, CDR2 LQKENI. The CDR3 region is CASSSRQVAGHEQYF. Here the CDR3 DNA reads TGTGCCAGCTCATCCAGACAGGTGGCCGGTCACGAGCAGTACTTC.

This clonotype has a count of ten or more. This chain joins TRBV2 and TRBJ2-7; D perhaps matches TRBD1 (6 bases). V was clipped by 7 bases and J by 4 bases, with 11 bases between them. This CDR3 has 12 amino acids. Looked up from germline, CDR1 is SNHLY and CDR2 is FYNNEI. Here the CDR3 DNA reads TGTGCCAGCACCCACAGGGCTTACGAGCAGTACTTC. Residues: CASTHRAYEQYF.

This clonotype appeared many times. This CDR3 reads CASSLSPGPRFSTAKNIQYF. The CDR3 bases are TGTGCCAGCAGTTTATCCCCAGGCCCCCGTTTTAGTACTGCCAAAAACATTCAGTACTTC. The gene calls are TRBV28 and TRBJ2-4, with no clear D. CDR1 and CDR2 (germline): MDHEN, SYDVKM. V gave up 1 base and J gave up 1 base, with 23 bases separating them. This CDR3 comprises 20 residues.

This clonotype was counted a few times. The V and J genes are TRBV19 and TRBJ1-5, with 9 bases aligning to TRBD1. The germline V gene encodes CDR1 LNHDA and CDR2 SQIVND (reference sequence). V lost 6 bases to trimming and J lost 5 bases; unmatched junction nucleotides: 2. The CDR3 contains 13 residues. The CDR3 sequence: CASRGQGHQPQHF. Here the CDR3 DNA reads TGTGCCAGTAGGGGACAGGGTCATCAGCCCCAGCATTTT.

The gene calls are TRBV29-1 and TRBJ2-3; D uncertain. The CDR3 contains 11 residues. V was cut by 5 bases and J by 10 bases, with 13 bases left in between. The germline V gene has CDR1 SQVTM and CDR2 ANQGSEA. The CDR3, as DNA: TGCAGCGTTCGGGCGGAGCTCGCGCAGTATTTT. As protein: CSVRAELAQYF.

At least ten counts were recorded for this clonotype. The V call is TRBV7-2, the J call TRBJ2-7; 7 nucleotides agree with TRBD1. The V and J ends lost 5 bases and 3 bases, in that order; junction bases with no gene match: 7. There are 14 residues in the CDR3. The germline gives CDR1 SGHTA, CDR2 FQGNSA. Here the CDR3 DNA reads TGTGCCAGCAGCGCCGACAGGGCTCTCTACGAGCAGTACTTC. It encodes CASSADRALYEQYF. Filled out from reference TRBV7-2 and TRBJ2-7, the complete variable domain reads GAGVSQSPSNKVTEKGKDVELRCDPISGHTALYWYRQSLGQGLEFLIYFQGNSAPDKSGLPSDRFSAERTGGSVSTLTIQRTQQEDSAVYLCASSADRALYEQYFGPGTRLTVT.

The V and J genes are TRBV29-1 and TRBJ2-1, with D tentatively TRBD1 or TRBD2 (5 bases each). The V gene lost 2 bases and the J gene lost 9 bases, with 11 bases spanning the gap. Per germline, CDR1 SQVTM and CDR2 ANQGSEA. The CDR3 has 12 amino acids. CDR3 sequence: CSVEIEGLEQFF. In nucleotides, the CDR3 is TGCAGCGTTGAAATTGAGGGGCTTGAGCAGTTCTTC.

This clonotype was observed many times. V gene TRBV6-1 combines with J gene TRBJ2-1; tentative D call: TRBD1 (6 bases). Germline values: CDR1 MNHNS, CDR2 SASEGT. The CDR3 is 13 residues long. V shed 6 bases and J shed 5 bases, with 11 bases lying between them. The CDR3 DNA reads TGTGCCAGCAGCGACAGGATCCACAATGAGCAGTTCTTC. It translates to CASSDRIHNEQFF.

The chain recombines TRBV5-1 with TRBJ2-7, with D maybe TRBD1 (6 bases). Trimming pared 4 bases from V and 4 bases from J, leaving 15 bases between. CDR3 length: 14 amino acids. Germline assignment: CDR1 SGHRS and CDR2 YFSETQ. The CDR3: CASSPGHLPYEQYF. CDR3 bases: TGCGCCAGCAGCCCGGGACATCTACCATACGAGCAGTACTTC. Filled out from reference TRBV5-1 and TRBJ2-7, the complete variable domain reads KAGVTQTPRYLIKTRGQQVTLSCSPISGHRSVSWYQQTPGQGLQFLFEYFSETQRNKGNFPGRFSGRQFSNSRSEMNVSTLELGDSALYLCASSPGHLPYEQYFGPGTRLTVT.

This clonotype was seen a few times. The chain links TRBV6-5 to TRBJ2-1, with D uncertain. Trimming cost V 0 bases and J 8 bases, with 11 bases left between them. Germline CDR1 MNHEY, CDR2 SVGAGI. The CDR3 runs 14 residues. CDR3 in amino acids: CASSYSRKADEQFF. CDR3 nucleotides: TGTGCCAGCAGTTACTCCCGTAAGGCAGATGAGCAGTTCTTC.

The chain employs TRBV7-2 and TRBJ2-3; tentatively, D is TRBD2 (6 bases). Germline lookup yields CDR1 SGHTA and CDR2 FQGNSA. V gave up 2 bases and J gave up 2 bases, with 11 bases separating them. The CDR3 covers 15 residues. CDR3 DNA sequence: TGTGCCAGCAGCTTACTAGCGCAAAACACAGATACGCAGTATTTT. Amino acids: CASSLLAQNTDTQYF. The entire variable domain, with the rest obtained from reference TRBV7-2 and TRBJ2-3, is as follows: GAGVSQSPSNKVTEKGKDVELRCDPISGHTALYWYRQSLGQGLEFLIYFQGNSAPDKSGLPSDRFSAERTGGSVSTLTIQRTQQEDSAVYLCASSLLAQNTDTQYFGPGTRLTVL.

V is TRBV10-2 and J is TRBJ2-5; D gene uncertain. V dropped 8 bases and J dropped 2 bases, with 6 bases sitting between them. The length of the CDR3 is 11 residues. In germline, CDR1 is WSHSY, CDR2 SAAADI. This CDR3 is CASALQETQYF. CDR3 coding DNA: TGCGCCAGCGCCTTGCAAGAGACCCAGTACTTC.

A few counts support this clonotype. The V gene is TRBV11-2, the J gene TRBJ2-1; TRBD2 aligns across 10 bases. The V gene end was trimmed by 0 bases and the J gene end by 9 bases; junction bases not matched to a gene: 11. The CDR3 runs 17 residues. Germline V CDR1 and CDR2: SGHAT, FQNNGV. The CDR3 loop reads CASSLDILYSGRAEQFF. The CDR3 region has the DNA TGTGCCAGCAGCTTAGATATCCTGTACAGCGGGAGGGCTGAGCAGTTCTTC.

In its sample, this clonotype was seen many times. The chain recombines TRBV18 with TRBJ2-3, with TRBD1 identical over 9 bases. The CDR3 loop spans 14 amino acids. Trimming removed 3 bases from V and 7 bases from J; junction bases left unmatched: 5. Germline assignment: CDR1 KGHSH and CDR2 LQKENI. The CDR3 coding sequence is TGTGCCAGCTCACCGAGGACAGGGGAATATACGCAGTATTTT. Its protein is CASSPRTGEYTQYF.

The DNA of the CDR3 is TGCGCCAGCGGGAGCGGGAACTATGAGCAGTTCTTC. Translating it yields CASGSGNYEQFF. The rearrangement links TRBV5-1 to TRBJ2-1; 7 bases map to TRBD2. This CDR3 contains 12 residues. Germline CDR1 reads SGHRS; CDR2 reads YFSETQ. Trimming removed 7 bases from V and 8 bases from J; junction bases left unmatched: 6.

The chain combines TRBV20-1 with TRBJ2-7; D is possibly TRBD2 (6 bases). The CDR3 is 14 residues long. Trimming stripped 3 bases from V and 0 bases from J, with 12 bases between. The germline gives CDR1 DFQATT, CDR2 SNEGSKA (reference sequence). CDR3 in DNA: TGCAGTGCTAGTGGCCCTAGCGACTCCTACGAGCAGTACTTC. It codes for CSASGPSDSYEQYF.